Below are 21 T cell receptor beta chains sequenced from a single sample in a study of OX40 agonist ivuxolimab in advanced cancers. Using immunoSEQ multiplex PCR, the repertoire was profiled, and TCRdb retains in-frame clones only, with some absent. The repertoire consists of tens of thousands of clones, with about 88% occurring once and the leading ten covering 1.1%. Sequenced material: CD4+ or CD8+ T cells sorted from blood, taken in a trial of the OX40 agonist ivuxolimab. The receptors here all came from an adult with an advanced solid tumor such as melanoma, head and neck, liver or kidney cancer.

The rearrangement links TRBV7-6 to TRBJ2-5; D is ambiguous. The CDR3 covers 16 residues. V lost 7 bases and J lost 0, with 18 bases in between. Germline assignment: CDR1 SGHVS and CDR2 FNYEAQ. The CDR3: CASTVVPEGHQETQYF. The CDR3 nucleotides read TGTGCCAGCACCGTAGTCCCGGAAGGTCACCAAGAGACCCAGTACTTC.

The chain joins TRBV9 to TRBJ2-2; a weak D match, TRBD1 (6 bases). CDR3 size: 16 residues. V lost 1 base, J lost 6 bases, and 16 bases lay in between. Looked up from germline, CDR1 is SGDLS and CDR2 is YYNGEE. CDR3 residues: CASSVTGQRHSGELFF. As DNA, the CDR3 is TGTGCCAGCAGCGTAACCGGACAGAGACATTCCGGGGAGCTGTTTTTT.

This clone was seen a single time. V is TRBV28 and J is TRBJ2-7; the D is unclear. CDR3 length: 13 residues. Germline lookup yields CDR1 MDHEN and CDR2 SYDVKM. Trimming took off 3 bases at V and 4 bases at J, with 10 bases between the two ends. CDR3 sequence reads: CASSLPTRYEQYF. The CDR3 DNA sequence: TGTGCCAGCAGTTTGCCGACAAGGTACGAGCAGTACTTC.

V is TRBV5-4 and J is TRBJ1-2; D ambiguous. V lost 0 bases to trimming and J lost 8 bases, with 14 bases between them. The CDR3 consists of 14 residues. CDR1 and CDR2 from the germline V gene are SGHNT and YYREEE (reference sequence). CDR3 in DNA: TGTGCCAGCAGCTTGGACCCAGCGGGAAGCGGCTACACCTTC. This translates into CASSLDPAGSGYTF.

Worth noting for this clone: Other DNA variants within this sample encode the same CDR3. This chain connects TRBV27 to TRBJ1-2, with 7 positions matching TRBD1. The V gene's germline CDR1 is MNHEY and CDR2 SMNVEV (reference sequence). This CDR3 has 14 amino acids. V dropped 5 bases and J dropped 3; count of bases not matched to a gene: 6. The CDR3 coding sequence is TGTGCCAGCAGTAGAACCGGGACAGACTATGGCTACACCTTC. This sequence encodes CASSRTGTDYGYTF.

The chain employs TRBV20-1 and TRBJ2-4; D not certain. The V end lost 7 bases, the J end lost 9 bases, and 7 bases lay between the germline ends. The CDR3 has 9 amino acids. CDR1 is DFQATT, CDR2 SNEGSKA, per germline (reference sequence). CDR3 bases: TGCAGTGGTAGCTGCATTCAGTACTTC. Translation: CSGSCIQYF.

This clone has only one observation. The chain joins TRBV19 to TRBJ2-3; D may correspond to TRBD1 or TRBD2 (6 bases each). V was trimmed by 6 bases and J by 6 bases, leaving 19 bases between them. Germline V CDR1 and CDR2: LNHDA, SQIVND (reference sequence). This CDR3 contains 15 residues. The CDR3 coding sequence is TGTGCCAGTAGATGGGGGGCAGGGCGCGAGGATACGCAGTATTTT. Amino acid sequence: CASRWGAGREDTQYF.

The chain couples TRBV18 to TRBJ2-3; D remains ambiguous. V gave up 1 base and J gave up 4 bases, with 6 bases separating them. This CDR3 spans 13 amino acids. The germline V gene has CDR1 KGHSH and CDR2 LQKENI. CDR3 nucleotides: TGTGCCAGCTCACCACTAGATTCAGATACGCAGTATTTT. Protein sequence: CASSPLDSDTQYF.

This clone was found once. The chain recombines TRBV2 with TRBJ2-1, with 8 positions matching TRBD2. The V gene's germline CDR1 is SNHLY and CDR2 FYNNEI. The CDR3 is 12 residues long. Unmatched junction bases numbered 8, after V lost 11 bases and J lost 8 bases. The CDR3 here is CAGGLAGHEQFF. The CDR3 DNA sequence: TGTGCCGGAGGACTAGCTGGGCATGAGCAGTTCTTC. Based on the CDR3 plus reference TRBV2 and TRBJ2-1, the full variable domain is EPEVTQTPSHQVTQMGQEVILRCVPISNHLYFYWYRQILGQKVEFLVSFYNNEISEKSEIFDDQFSVERPDGSNFTLKIRSTKLEDSAMYFCAGGLAGHEQFFGPGTRLTVL.

The rearrangement links TRBV4-2 to TRBJ2-3; TRBD2 aligns across 14 bases. The trim removed 0 bases at V and 2 bases at J, leaving 7 bases unmatched. Germline CDR1 LGHNA, CDR2 YNFKEQ. The CDR3 length is 19 residues. CDR3 loop: CASSQEGTSGRSFTDTQYF. DNA for the CDR3: TGTGCCAGCAGCCAAGAAGGGACTAGCGGGAGATCGTTCACAGATACGCAGTATTTT.

The chain joins TRBV6-6 to TRBJ1-2; TRBD1 aligns across 9 bases. Germline CDR1 is MNHNY and CDR2 is SVGAGI (reference sequence). The CDR3 is 15 amino acids. Trimming took 6 bases from V and 6 from J; bases not matched to a gene: 11. The CDR3 reads CASRLASDRGDGYTF. As DNA, the CDR3 is TGTGCCAGCAGACTCGCTTCGGACAGGGGAGATGGCTACACCTTC.

As to this clone: A much larger clone lies a single base off, so this may be a read error. The chain employs TRBV11-2 and TRBJ2-3; no definite D call. Germline V lookup: CDR1 SGHAT, CDR2 FQNNGV. CDR3 length equals 12 residues. Deletions cut 5 bases from V and 0 bases from J, with 3 bases between. CDR3 in amino acids: CASSTSTDTQYF. CDR3 coding DNA: TGTGCCAGCAGCACTAGCACAGATACGCAGTATTTT. The full variable domain, rest sourced from reference TRBV11-2 and TRBJ2-3, is EAGVAQSPRYKIIEKRQSVAFWCNPISGHATLYWYQQILGQGPKLLIQFQNNGVVDDSQLPKDRFSAERLKGVDSTLKIQPAKLEDSAVYLCASSTSTDTQYFGPGTRLTVL.

This chain connects TRBV28 to TRBJ2-1; D ambiguous. The CDR3 consists of 12 residues. CDR1 and CDR2 from the germline V gene are MDHEN and SYDVKM. V lost 6 bases to trimming and J lost 9 bases, with 12 bases between them. The CDR3 DNA sequence: TGTGCCAGCAGCTCCCTATCGGGTGAGCAGTTCTTC. Encoded protein: CASSSLSGEQFF. Using reference TRBV28 and TRBJ2-1 for the parts outside the CDR3, the full variable domain is DVKVTQSSRYLVKRTGEKVFLECVQDMDHENMFWYRQDPGLGLRLIYFSYDVKMKEKGDIPEGYSVSREKKERFSLILESASTNQTSMYLCASSSLSGEQFFGPGTRLTVL.

This rearrangement joins TRBV28 to TRBJ1-2, with D maybe TRBD1 (6 bases). The V gene lost 5 bases and the J gene lost 6 bases, with 7 bases spanning the gap. The CDR3 is made up of 11 amino acids. Germline lookup yields CDR1 MDHEN and CDR2 SYDVKM. The CDR3 loop is CASSRDNGYTF. DNA for the CDR3: TGTGCCAGCAGTCGGGACAATGGCTACACCTTC.

This clone appeared a few times. The chain employs TRBV30 and TRBJ1-5, with no clear D. Germline lookup yields CDR1 GTSNPN and CDR2 SVGIG (reference sequence). Trimming left V 5 bases short and J 0 bases short, with 8 bases between. The length of the CDR3 is 13 residues. In DNA form, the CDR3 reads TGTGCCTGGGGACGGTATAGCAATCAGCCCCAGCATTTT. Its protein is CAWGRYSNQPQHF.

This chain joins TRBV7-6 and TRBJ2-5; 7 nucleotides line up with TRBD2. V lost 2 bases and J lost 5; bases outside the gene matches: 5. This CDR3 region has 14 residues. From germline, CDR1 is SGHVS and CDR2 FNYEAQ. CDR3 residues: CASSLMLGRETQYF. DNA of the CDR3: TGTGCCAGCAGCTTAATGCTCGGGAGGGAGACCCAGTACTTC.

The chain carries TRBV29-1 and TRBJ2-3; 10 nucleotides agree with TRBD2. The CDR3 length is 15 residues. Germline CDR1 reads SQVTM; CDR2 reads ANQGSEA. V lost 2 bases to trimming and J lost 2 bases; unmatched junction nucleotides: 4. The CDR3 nucleotides are TGCAGCGTTGAACAAGCGGGAGGGTACACAGATACGCAGTATTTT. Its translation is CSVEQAGGYTDTQYF.

The chain has TRBV7-8 and TRBJ2-1; 7 nucleotides align to TRBD2. Looked up from germline, CDR1 is SGHVS and CDR2 is FQNEAQ. V dropped 1 base and J dropped 7; count of bases not matched to a gene: 4. The CDR3 totals 14 residues. The CDR3 region has the DNA TGTGCCAGCAGCTTAGGCGGGAGTCTGAATGAGCAGTTCTTC. Its translation: CASSLGGSLNEQFF.

The V call is TRBV27, the J call TRBJ1-5, with 9 bases that match TRBD1. The CDR3 length is 15 residues. CDR1 is MNHEY, CDR2 SMNVEV, per germline (reference sequence). Losses at the gene ends were 6 bases for V and 1 base for J; bases not matched to a gene: 4. The CDR3 DNA sequence: TGTGCCAGCAGACGAACAGGGGGCAGCAATCAGCCCCAGCATTTT. This translates into CASRRTGGSNQPQHF.

The V gene is TRBV6-6, the J gene TRBJ2-7; tentatively, D is TRBD2 (6 bases). V dropped 11 bases and J dropped 2 bases, with 19 bases sitting between them. Germline V gene lookup returns CDR1 MNHNY and CDR2 SVGAGI (reference sequence). The CDR3 is made up of 14 amino acids. CDR3 sequence (DNA): TGTGCCTGCCGTACGCGGGACTCTGCCTACGAGCAGTACTTC. Translating gives CACRTRDSAYEQYF.

This chain joins TRBV5-6 and TRBJ1-2; 8 nucleotides agree with TRBD1. The V gene end was trimmed by 6 bases and the J gene end by 5 bases; junction bases not matched to a gene: 9. The CDR3 consists of 14 residues. The germline V gene has CDR1 SGHDT and CDR2 YYEEEE. The CDR3 nucleotides are TGTGCCAGCAACCTAGGACAGGGCGGGTATGGCTACACCTTC. Amino acid sequence: CASNLGQGGYGYTF.